The clone carrying this T cell receptor (beta chain) showed up many times. TCRdb recomputed calls from the 5' RACE reads with MiXCR, one row per CDR3 protein. The sample holds around 29,000 distinct CDR3 sequences, under 10% seen once. This sample stems from a study of early T cells in non-severe SARS-CoV-2 infection. V shed 5 bases and J 8 bases; nucleotides not matched to a gene: 5. Per the germline V gene, CDR1 is DFQATT and CDR2 is SNEGSKA (reference sequence). There are 12 residues in the CDR3. Sequenced material: whole blood. This sequence joins TRBV20-1 and TRBJ1-2; TRBD1 aligns across 10 bases. This clonotype was sampled from an adult who was a healthcare worker with PCR-confirmed SARS-CoV-2 infection or an uninfected control (not recorded which). The CDR3 sequence: CSASTGGRGYTF. CDR3 bases: TGCAGTGCTTCGACAGGGGGCCGGGGCTACACCTTC.